The 5 T cell receptor beta chains listed next were all sequenced from one sample in a study of T-cell reconstitution after alpha-beta-depleted transplantation in children. Preparation of the TCRbeta library used unique molecular identifiers. TCRdb called the PCR reads again in MiXCR, with one record for every CDR3 protein. This repertoire shows some 290,000 distinct CDR3 sequences, more than 8% found once; its top ten account for around 10%. Material: PBMCs from the stem cell graft donor, obtained from the stem cell graft. The receptors originated from a human donor who donated a stem cell graft to a child with SCID.

This clonotype was seen more than once but under ten times. The chain recombines TRBV7-8 with TRBJ1-5; D not resolved. This CDR3 spans 15 amino acids. V lost 1 base to trimming and J lost 2 bases, with 9 bases between them. From germline, CDR1 is SGHVS and CDR2 FQNEAQ. The CDR3 here is CASSLGVSGNQPQHF. As DNA, the CDR3 is TGTGCCAGCAGCTTAGGCGTGAGCGGCAATCAGCCCCAGCATTTT.

The sample holds a few counts of this clonotype. The V gene is TRBV28, the J gene TRBJ2-1; 7 nucleotides align to TRBD1. Trimming removed 3 bases from V and 4 bases from J; junction bases left unmatched: 6. Germline V CDR1 and CDR2: MDHEN, SYDVKM. This CDR3 comprises 15 residues. This chain's CDR3 is CASSFRQGVYNEQFF. In nucleotides, the CDR3 is TGTGCCAGCAGTTTCCGGCAGGGGGTGTACAATGAGCAGTTCTTC.

This clonotype was seen ten or more times. This chain uses TRBV5-1 with TRBJ2-7; no reliable D call. Between the trimmed V and J ends, which lost 0 bases and 2 bases, there was a span of 9 bases. Looked up from germline, CDR1 is SGHRS and CDR2 is YFSETQ. The CDR3 has 14 residues. In DNA, the CDR3 is TGCGCCAGCAGCTTGGAAGCCGCTACCTACGAGCAGTACTTC. This sequence encodes CASSLEAATYEQYF.

This clonotype was observed a handful of times. The chain carries TRBV14 and TRBJ2-3; D is ambiguous. This CDR3 comprises 16 residues. With 0 bases removed from V and 1 base from J, the gap between germline ends came to 11 bases. Germline V CDR1 and CDR2: SGHDN, FVKESK. CDR3 residues: CASSQDFWQGTDTQYF. The CDR3 nucleotides read TGTGCCAGCAGCCAAGATTTTTGGCAGGGCACAGATACGCAGTATTTT.

This chain connects TRBV11-2 to TRBJ2-7; 9 bases agree with TRBD2. Per the germline V gene, CDR1 is SGHAT and CDR2 is FQNNGV. The trim removed 1 base at V and 2 bases at J, leaving 3 bases unmatched. CDR3 length: 15 residues. CDR3 sequence reads: CASSLALAGTYEQYF. Written as DNA, the CDR3 is TGTGCCAGCAGCTTAGCGCTAGCGGGGACCTACGAGCAGTACTTC.